This T cell receptor beta chain emerged from a study of PD-1 blockade in mismatch repair-deficient tumors. Study at large: All were previously treated, progressing patients with 12 mismatch repair-deficient cancer types. Study findings and constraints: Tumor-resident clones, often undetectable pretreatment in blood, expanded then contracted after pembrolizumab.

Sequencing was performed with immunoSEQ multiplex PCR; in TCRdb, only in-frame clones are kept and a portion is missing. The data contain about 120,000 clones, about 88% of them singletons. Every patient had mismatch repair deficiency by PCR or immunohistochemistry. A few pembrolizumab responders had their TCRs sequenced. Turning to this clone: Its antigen is not identified.

The CDR3 has 13 residues. In germline, CDR1 is SGHTA, CDR2 FQGNSA. The germline V and J ends were trimmed by 1 base and 5 bases, with 7 bases remaining between them. Sequenced material: peripheral blood, taken 44 weeks after starting pembrolizumab. The receptor's source is an adult with mismatch repair-deficient cancer. The chain is built from TRBV7-2 and TRBJ2-3; D not certain. The CDR3 region is CASSLVSLDTQYF. In nucleotides, the CDR3 is TGTGCCAGCAGCTTAGTATCGCTAGATACGCAGTATTTT.